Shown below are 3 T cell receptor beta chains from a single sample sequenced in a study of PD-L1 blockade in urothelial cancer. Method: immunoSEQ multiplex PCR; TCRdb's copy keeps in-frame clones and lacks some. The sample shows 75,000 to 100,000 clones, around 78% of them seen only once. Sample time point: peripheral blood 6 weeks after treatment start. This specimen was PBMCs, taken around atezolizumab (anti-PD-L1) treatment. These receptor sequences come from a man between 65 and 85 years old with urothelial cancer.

CDR3: CASSRGTGAAYEQYF. The CDR3 region has the DNA TGTGCCAGTAGCCGCGGGACAGGAGCTGCCTACGAGCAGTACTTC. The rearrangement links TRBV19 to TRBJ2-7; 8 nucleotides align to TRBD1. In germline, CDR1 is LNHDA, CDR2 SQIVND (reference sequence). V was clipped by 6 bases and J by 2 bases; unmatched bases: 9. The CDR3 is made up of 15 amino acids.

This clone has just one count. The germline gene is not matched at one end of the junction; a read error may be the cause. For the CDR3, the DNA is TGTGCCAGCAGTTTAGCGGGAGAACGCACAGATACGCAGTATTTT. Its protein product is CASSLAGERTDTQYF. This chain links TRBV7-2 with TRBJ2-3; 9 bases are a match to TRBD2. The V gene's germline CDR1 is SGHTA and CDR2 FQGNSA. This CDR3 region has 15 residues.

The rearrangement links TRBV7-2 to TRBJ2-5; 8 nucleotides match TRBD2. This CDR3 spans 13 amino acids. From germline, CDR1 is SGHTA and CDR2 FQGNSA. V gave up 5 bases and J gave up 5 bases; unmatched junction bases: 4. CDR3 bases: TGTGCCAGCAGCCTGGGACTAGTGGAGACCCAGTACTTC. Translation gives CASSLGLVETQYF.